Listed below are T cell receptor beta chains from one sample, sequenced in a study of long-term antiretroviral therapy in people with HIV. Only in-frame clones appear in the TCRdb table, and some are missing; sequencing was by immunoSEQ multiplex PCR. The sample comprises more than 15,000 clones, around 79% of which are singletons, and 11% rests with the top ten. The sequenced sample was unsorted PBMCs, obtained 2.3 years after starting antiretroviral therapy. These receptor sequences come from a woman in her thirties or forties with HIV. CDR3s include the opening cysteine and the closing phenylalanine or tryptophan. A D gene is named only where the DNA matches it firmly. The size entry is marked missing in some rows and otherwise reads once, few, many or a size class.

>.|TRBJ1-5|TRBV7-9|.
TGTGCCAGCAGTCCTGGACAGACTAGCAATCAGCCCCAGCATTTT
CASSPGQTSNQPQHF
>.|TRBJ1-3|TRBV30|.
TGTGCCTGGACGGATTGGGACATCTCTGGAAACACCATATATTTT
CAWTDWDISGNTIYF
>.|TRBJ1-3|TRBV11-2|.
TGTGCCAGCAGCTTAGGCGGTAACTCTGGAAACACCATATATTTT
CASSLGGNSGNTIYF
>.|TRBJ1-5|TRBV10-2|.
TGCGCCAGCAGTGATTGGGGAAATAGCAATCAGCCCCAGCATTTT
CASSDWGNSNQPQHF
>.|TRBJ2-4|TRBV4-2|.
TGTGCCAGCAGCCAGCCTCAAAACATTCAGTACTTC
CASSQPQNIQYF
>TRBD2|TRBJ2-1|TRBV6-6|.
TGTGCCAGCAGTTACGGTGATAGCGGGAGCAATGAGCAGTTCTTC
CASSYGDSGSNEQFF
>.|TRBJ1-1|TRBV30|.
TGTGCCTGGACGGTGAGGGGCTTGGGCACTGAAGCTTTCTTT
CAWTVRGLGTEAFF
>TRBD1|TRBJ1-1|TRBV6-6|.
TGTGCCAGCGCAGGACAGGGATATGCCACTTTCTTT
CASAGQGYATFF
>TRBD1|TRBJ1-2|TRBV28|.
TGTGCCAGCAGTTCCGAGGGACAGGGGGACTATGGCTACACCTTC
CASSSEGQGDYGYTF
>TRBD2|TRBJ2-3|TRBV6-1|.
TGTGCCAGCAGCTCCGACGGGAGGACAGATACGCAGTATTTT
CASSSDGRTDTQYF
>.|TRBJ2-7|TRBV10-3|.
TGTGCCATCAGTGGGGGACAAAAGAGCCCCTACGAGCAGTACTTC
CAISGGQKSPYEQYF
>.|TRBJ1-6|TRBV7-2|.
TGTGCCAGCAGCTTGAACGGCAGGGCGAACTCACCCCTCCACTTT
CASSLNGRANSPLHF
>TRBD2|TRBJ2-7|TRBV6-6|.
TGTGCCAGCAGTTATTCCTCCGGGACTAACTCCTACGAGCAGTACTTC
CASSYSSGTNSYEQYF
>.|TRBJ1-5|TRBV2|.
TGTGCCAGCAGTGAATATGGTCAGCCCCAGCATTTT
CASSEYGQPQHF
>TRBD1|TRBJ1-5|TRBV6-6|.
TGTGCCAGCACTCTTACTGGACAGGGTGGCAATCAGCCCCAGCATTTT
CASTLTGQGGNQPQHF
>TRBD1|TRBJ1-2|TRBV15|.
TGTGCCACCAGCAGAGGGCGGACAGGGGGCTACACCTTC
CATSRGRTGGYTF
>.|TRBJ2-7|TRBV4-1|few
TGCGCCAGCAGCCGGGGACAAAATTACGAGCAGTACTTC
CASSRGQNYEQYF
>.|TRBJ2-3|TRBV2|.
TGTGCCAGCAGTGAGCTGGGAACAGATTTTAGCACAGATACGCAGTATTTT
CASSELGTDFSTDTQYF
>.|TRBJ2-3|TRBV19|.
TGTGCCAGTAGTGATGGAGGGCTGAGTGGAGAAGATACGCAGTATTTT
CASSDGGLSGEDTQYF
>.|TRBJ1-5|TRBV6-1|.
TGTGCCAGCAGCGACGGGGGGCGTAATTCTCAGCCCCAGCATTTT
CASSDGGRNSQPQHF
>TRBD1|TRBJ1-2|TRBV2|.
TGTGCCAGCAGTGGTGGACAGGGTAACTATGGCTACACCTTC
CASSGGQGNYGYTF
>.|TRBJ2-2|TRBV4-1|.
TGCGCCAGCAGTTTCAGAGTGAACACCGGGGAGCTGTTTTTT
CASSFRVNTGELFF
>.|TRBJ1-2|TRBV19|few
TGTGCCAGTAGTATGGATACGGGTCACAGCTATGGCTACACCTTC
CASSMDTGHSYGYTF
>TRBD1|TRBJ2-1|TRBV29-1|.
TGCAGCGTGAGAGGGGAGGACAGGGTCGTCTTGAGGCACAATGAGCAGTTCTTC
CSVRGEDRVVLRHNEQFF
>TRBD1|TRBJ1-1|TRBV4-1|.
TGCGCCAGCAGCCTCCAGGGGGAACGGACTGAAGCTTTCTTT
CASSLQGERTEAFF
>.|TRBJ1-5|TRBV27|few
TGTGCCAGCAGCAGCGCGGGGGGGCATCAGCCCCAGCATTTT
CASSSAGGHQPQHF
>TRBD1|TRBJ1-1|TRBV27|.
TGTGCCAGCAGTAGCCTGGGACAGGGTGCTGAAGCTTTCTTT
CASSSLGQGAEAFF
>.|TRBJ1-4|TRBV5-6|.
TGTGCCAGCAGCTTGGAGTCAGTTCGAAATGAAAAACTGTTTTTT
CASSLESVRNEKLFF
>TRBD1|TRBJ1-5|TRBV30|.
TGTGCCTGGAGTGTATCAGGGGGCCTATTAATGCGCAATCAGCCCCAGCATTTT
CAWSVSGGLLMRNQPQHF
>.|TRBJ2-7|TRBV20-1|.
TGCAGTGGCCTAGACATCTACGAGCAGTACTTC
CSGLDIYEQYF
>TRBD2|TRBJ2-1|TRBV15|.
TGTGCCACCAAGGGACTACGCGTCAATGAGCAGTTCTTC
CATKGLRVNEQFF
>.|TRBJ1-3|TRBV9|few
TGTGCCAGCAGCGTAGATTCGAGAAACACCATATATTTT
CASSVDSRNTIYF
>.|TRBJ2-5|TRBV7-7|.
TGTGCCAGCAGCCAGGGGACTGGTGGCTCGCAGACCCAGTACTTC
CASSQGTGGSQTQYF
>.|TRBJ2-7|TRBV7-2|.
TGTGCCAGCAGCCCCAGACAGGGAGGCTACGAGCAGTACTTC
CASSPRQGGYEQYF
>.|TRBJ2-7|TRBV5-5|.
TGTGCCAGCAGCTATACCGGCTACGAGCAGTACTTC
CASSYTGYEQYF
>.|TRBJ2-1|TRBV7-9|.
TGTGCCAGCAGCTTAATTCCCAATGAGCAGTTCTTC
CASSLIPNEQFF
>.|TRBJ2-1|TRBV5-4|.
TGTGCCGGGTCAGGACATCCTTCCTACAATGAGCAGTTCTTC
CAGSGHPSYNEQFF
>.|TRBJ1-1|TRBV5-4|.
TGTGCCAGCAGCTTTAAGGGCGAGAACACTGAAGCTTTCTTT
CASSFKGENTEAFF
>.|TRBJ2-3|TRBV5-1|.
TGCGCCAGCAGCTTGGGTGGGACACACGGCACAGATACGCAGTATTTT
CASSLGGTHGTDTQYF
>.|TRBJ2-2|TRBV7-9|once
TGTGCCAGCAGCTTAGGGAGAAACACCGGGGAGCTGTTTTTT
CASSLGRNTGELFF
>.|TRBJ2-6|TRBV19|.
TGTGCCAGTATCCCGTGGGTTGGGGCCAACGTCCTGACTTTC
CASIPWVGANVLTF
>.|TRBJ2-1|TRBV18|.
TGTGCCAGCTCACCACGGGGGAATCTCAACAATGAGCAGTTCTTC
CASSPRGNLNNEQFF
>.|TRBJ2-5|TRBV23-1|few
TGCGCCAGCAGTCAACCGGACAGCCAAGAGACCCAGTACTTC
CASSQPDSQETQYF
>.|TRBJ2-7|TRBV5-1|.
TGCGCCAGCAGCCTGGCTTGGGGCTACGAGCAGTACTTC
CASSLAWGYEQYF
>.|TRBJ2-2|TRBV29-1|.
TGCAGCGTGGCTCCGGGACGCAACACCGGGGAGCTGTTTTTT
CSVAPGRNTGELFF
>.|TRBJ1-3|TRBV9|.
TGTGCCAGCAGCGTGGGAGGAGGGCTCAGCTCTGGAAACACCATATATTTT
CASSVGGGLSSGNTIYF
>TRBD1|TRBJ1-1|TRBV5-1|.
TGCGCCAGCAGCCTCACGACAGGGGGCAGAGCTGAAGCTTTCTTT
CASSLTTGGRAEAFF
>.|TRBJ1-2|TRBV5-4|.
TGTGCCAGCAGCCCGATCTACGGGAAAGGGGTCTATGGCTACACCTTC
CASSPIYGKGVYGYTF
>.|TRBJ2-3|TRBV7-9|.
TGTGCCAGCAGTAGAACAGGCACAGATACGCAGTATTTT
CASSRTGTDTQYF
>.|TRBJ2-2|TRBV19|.
TGTGCCAGTAGTATTGGCGGGGAGCTGTTTTTT
CASSIGGELFF
>.|TRBJ1-4|TRBV5-6|.
TGTGCCAGCAGCTTGGCCGGGGCTCCTAACTCAAAACAGTTTTTT
CASSLAGAPNSKQFF
>.|TRBJ1-1|TRBV29-1|.
TGCAGCGGGGGTGGGTTGGAAACTGAAGCTTTCTTT
CSGGGLETEAFF
>TRBD1|TRBJ1-2|TRBV6-5|.
TGTGCCAGCAGTTACTCCGGGACAGGGGTCGGCTACACCTTC
CASSYSGTGVGYTF
>.|TRBJ2-1|TRBV4-2|.
TGTGCCAGCAGCCAAGACCGATTAGAGCAGTTCTTC
CASSQDRLEQFF
>.|TRBJ2-1|TRBV29-1|few
TGCAGCGTTGTCTTACCTGTTCAGGGTGAGCAGTTCTTC
CSVVLPVQGEQFF